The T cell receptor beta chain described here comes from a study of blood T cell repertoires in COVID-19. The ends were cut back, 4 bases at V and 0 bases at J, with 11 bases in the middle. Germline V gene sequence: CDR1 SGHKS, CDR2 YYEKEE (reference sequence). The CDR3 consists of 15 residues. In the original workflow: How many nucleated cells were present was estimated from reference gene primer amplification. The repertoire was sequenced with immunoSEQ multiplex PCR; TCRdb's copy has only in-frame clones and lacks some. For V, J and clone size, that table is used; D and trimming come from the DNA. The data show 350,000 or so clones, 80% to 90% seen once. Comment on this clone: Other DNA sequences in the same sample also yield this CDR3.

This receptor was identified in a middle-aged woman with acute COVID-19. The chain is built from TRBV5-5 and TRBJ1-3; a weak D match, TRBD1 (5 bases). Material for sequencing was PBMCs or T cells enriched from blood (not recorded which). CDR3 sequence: CASSLDSGSGNTIYF. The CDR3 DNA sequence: TGTGCCAGCAGCCTTGACAGTGGCTCTGGAAACACCATATATTTT. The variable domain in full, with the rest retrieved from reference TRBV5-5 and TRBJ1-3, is DAGVTQSPTHLIKTRGQQVTLRCSPISGHKSVSWYQQVLGQGPQFIFQYYEKEERGRGNFPDRFSARQFPNYSSELNVNALLLGDSALYLCASSLDSGSGNTIYFGEGSWLTVV.